A selection of T cell receptor beta chains follows, all from one sample in a study of T cell responses to AZD1222 COVID-19 vaccine. Clones were sequenced by immunoSEQ multiplex PCR, and TCRdb holds only the in-frame ones, with some missing. Of tens of thousands of clones listed, roughly 87% are singletons. The sample in question was peripheral blood, obtained on day 0 of AZD1222 vaccination. All receptors derive from an adult in good health. CDR3s include the opening cysteine and the closing phenylalanine or tryptophan. The D gene is left open where the match is weak. A clone size is listed for some rows: how often the clone was seen (once, few, many), or a class if it is expanded.

D,V,J,length,size,CDR3,DNA
TRBD1,TRBV9,TRBJ1-2,15,.,CASSSRTGGPYGYTF,TGTGCCAGCAGCTCGCGGACAGGGGGCCCCTATGGCTACACCTTC
.,TRBV5-4,TRBJ2-2,16,once,CASSTGSWESTGELFF,TGTGCCAGCAGCACCGGTTCGTGGGAGTCCACCGGGGAGCTGTTTTTT
.,TRBV15,TRBJ2-7,16,.,CATSSALGLSSYEQYF,TGTGCCACCAGCAGTGCTCTGGGTCTCTCAAGCTACGAGCAGTACTTC
.,TRBV7-8,TRBJ2-7,14,.,CASRSKTVSYEQYF,TGTGCCAGCAGATCAAAGACAGTCTCCTACGAGCAGTACTTC
.,TRBV5-1,TRBJ2-3,15,.,CASIRGTPSTDTQYF,TGCGCCAGCATCCGGGGTACGCCTAGCACAGATACGCAGTATTTT
TRBD1,TRBV27,TRBJ1-6,13,.,CASRPYRGSPLHF,TGTGCCAGCAGACCTTACAGGGGTTCACCCCTCCACTTT
TRBD1,TRBV6-2/TRBV6-3,TRBJ1-1,14,.,CASSPGQAGAEAFF,TGTGCCAGCAGCCCGGGACAGGCCGGGGCTGAAGCTTTCTTT
.,TRBV5-8,TRBJ2-7,13,.,CASTRDWGDEQYF,TGTGCCAGCACCCGGGACTGGGGGGACGAGCAGTACTTC
.,TRBV19,TRBJ2-1,13,.,CASSTTGYNEQFF,TGTGCCAGTAGTACTACAGGGTACAATGAGCAGTTCTTC
TRBD2,TRBV9,TRBJ2-6,18,.,CASSLAGGTGAGANVLTF,TGTGCCAGCAGCCTAGCGGGAGGCACGGGAGCTGGGGCCAACGTCCTGACTTTC
TRBD1,TRBV6-4,TRBJ2-7,11,few,CASSGQGSVYF,TGTGCCAGCAGCGGACAGGGGAGCGTGTACTTC
TRBD2,TRBV6-5,TRBJ2-2,15,once,CASQKASGGTGELFF,TGTGCCAGCCAGAAGGCTAGCGGGGGCACCGGGGAGCTGTTTTTT
.,TRBV6-5,TRBJ2-7,12,.,CASAQGDYEQYF,TGTGCCAGCGCGCAGGGCGACTACGAGCAGTACTTC
TRBD2,TRBV11-2,TRBJ2-7,11,.,CASATSGEQYF,TGTGCCAGCGCGACTAGCGGCGAGCAGTACTTC
.,TRBV7-2,TRBJ1-2,14,.,CASSLVGSDQGYTF,TGTGCCAGCAGCTTAGTCGGGTCGGACCAAGGCTACACCTTC
TRBD1,TRBV13,TRBJ2-1,15,.,CASSLRDRGYNEQFF,TGTGCCAGCAGCCTCCGGGACAGGGGCTACAATGAGCAGTTCTTC
TRBD1,TRBV19,TRBJ2-7,15,.,CASSEGTGVLREQYF,TGTGCCAGTAGTGAGGGGACAGGGGTTCTTCGGGAGCAGTACTTC
.,TRBV5-1,TRBJ2-5,16,.,CASSLGGAVPGETQYF,TGCGCCAGCAGCTTGGGGGGGGCGGTGCCCGGGGAGACCCAGTACTTC
.,TRBV28,TRBJ1-2,15,.,CASSLIRTLGYGYTF,TGTGCCAGCAGTCTAATACGGACCCTGGGGTATGGCTACACCTTC
.,TRBV10-1,TRBJ2-3,15,once,CASSDGDSGTDTQYF,TGCGCCAGCAGTGATGGCGACAGCGGCACAGATACGCAGTATTTT
TRBD1,TRBV7-9,TRBJ2-7,15,.,CASSSGGTGSYEQYF,TGTGCCAGCAGCTCAGGAGGGACAGGCTCCTACGAGCAGTACTTC
TRBD1,TRBV28,TRBJ1-4,16,.,CASSLYTGGGNEKLFF,TGTGCCAGCAGTCTCTATACAGGGGGCGGAAATGAAAAACTGTTTTTT
TRBD2,TRBV5-1,TRBJ2-3,15,.,CASRWTGTSGDTQYF,TGCGCCAGCAGATGGACCGGGACTAGCGGAGATACGCAGTATTTT
TRBD2,TRBV7-9,TRBJ2-1,18,.,CASSLLSGLWTSKDEQFF,TGTGCCAGCAGCTTACTCTCGGGCCTTTGGACTAGCAAGGATGAGCAGTTCTTC
.,TRBV7-2,TRBJ1-3,15,.,CASSASRFFGNTIYF,TGTGCCAGCAGCGCTTCCAGGTTCTTTGGAAACACCATATATTTT
.,TRBV27,TRBJ1-5,13,.,CASGWGVNQPQHF,TGTGCCAGCGGTTGGGGAGTCAATCAGCCCCAGCATTTT
.,TRBV28,TRBJ1-6,12,.,CASSLKYSPLHF,TGTGCCAGCAGTTTAAAGTATTCACCCCTCCACTTT
TRBD2,TRBV6-2/TRBV6-3,TRBJ2-3,16,.,CASSHLAGGFTDTQYF,TGTGCCAGCAGCCACTTAGCGGGAGGGTTCACAGATACGCAGTATTTT
TRBD2,TRBV7-6,TRBJ2-1,15,.,CASSLGGTSIYEQFF,TGTGCCAGCAGCTTAGGTGGGACTAGCATATATGAGCAGTTCTTC
TRBD2,TRBV25-1,TRBJ2-1,14,few,CASSGSGNNNEQFF,TGTGCCAGCAGTGGTAGCGGGAACAACAATGAGCAGTTCTTC
.,TRBV7-2,TRBJ1-5,15,.,CASSLAGGANQPQHF,TGTGCCAGCAGCTTAGCGGGGGGGGCCAATCAGCCCCAGCATTTT
.,TRBV19,TRBJ2-3,15,.,CASSHRSTLEDTQYF,TGTGCCAGTAGCCATAGGTCGACCCTCGAGGATACGCAGTATTTT
.,TRBV9,TRBJ2-7,15,.,CASSVAPRGAYEQYF,TGTGCCAGCAGCGTAGCGCCCAGGGGGGCCTACGAGCAGTACTTC
.,TRBV24-1,TRBJ2-1,13,.,CATSARRNNEQFF,TGTGCCACCAGCGCGAGGCGTAACAATGAGCAGTTCTTC
.,TRBV7-8,TRBJ1-6,12,.,CASSPFNSPLHF,TGTGCCAGCAGCCCCTTTAATTCACCCCTCCACTTT
.,TRBV27,TRBJ1-5,15,.,CASSIDRFGRAAQHF,TGTGCCAGCAGTATTGACAGGTTTGGGCGAGCGGCCCAGCATTTT